One and the same sample provided the 21 T cell receptor beta chains below, sequenced in a study of blood T cell repertoires in COVID-19. The data were produced by immunoSEQ multiplex PCR, yet TCRdb's version contains in-frame clones alone and is incomplete. Of about 140,000 clones listed, 60% to 85% are singletons. The sequencing input was peripheral blood. The receptors here all came from a man aged 45-65 years with acute or convalescent COVID-19.

The rearrangement uses TRBV2 and TRBJ1-3; D is possibly TRBD1 (6 bases). CDR3 length: 15 amino acids. Germline V gene lookup returns CDR1 SNHLY and CDR2 FYNNEI. Trimming shortened V by 5 bases and J by 1 base, and 12 bases separated the two germline ends. This CDR3 is CASSKGGGSGNTIYF. CDR3 DNA: TGTGCCAGCAGTAAAGGGGGGGGATCTGGAAACACCATATATTTT.

The CDR3 region has the DNA TGTGCCAGCAGCAGAGACAGGGCCGGCTACGAGCAGTACTTC. Translation: CASSRDRAGYEQYF. The V and J genes are TRBV11-2 and TRBJ2-7; 7 bases match TRBD1. Trimming removed 5 bases from V and 3 bases from J; junction bases left unmatched: 7. There are 14 residues in the CDR3. Germline V gene lookup returns CDR1 SGHAT and CDR2 FQNNGV.

V is TRBV6-1 and J is TRBJ1-1, with D maybe TRBD1 (5 bases). The germline V gene has CDR1 MNHNS and CDR2 SASEGT. The CDR3 contains 19 residues. Trimming shortened V by 3 bases and J by 1 base, and 24 bases separated the two germline ends. CDR3 sequence: CASSDPNQWGSGGNTEAFF. The CDR3 DNA is TGTGCCAGCAGTGACCCAAATCAATGGGGGTCCGGGGGGAACACTGAAGCTTTCTTT.

This clone was found once. CDR3 sequence: CASSQGAGSYGYTF. The CDR3 nucleotides are TGTGCCAGCAGCCAAGGCGCAGGTTCCTATGGCTACACCTTC. This rearrangement joins TRBV3-1 (or the pseudogene TRBV3-2) to TRBJ1-2; D remains unclear. Deletions cut 1 base from V and 4 bases from J, with 10 bases between. CDR1 is LGHDT and CDR2 is YNNKEL in the germline V gene (reference sequence). This CDR3 contains 14 residues.

The V and J genes are TRBV30 and TRBJ2-6, with D perhaps TRBD1 (5 bases). Germline V gene lookup returns CDR1 GTSNPN and CDR2 SVGIG (reference sequence). Trimming shortened V by 3 bases and J by 0 bases, and 21 bases separated the two germline ends. This CDR3 has 19 amino acids. The CDR3 loop is CAWSPWSSGAGSGANVLTF. The CDR3 DNA follows: TGTGCCTGGAGCCCGTGGAGTTCTGGGGCCGGCTCTGGGGCCAACGTCCTGACTTTC.

The V and J genes are TRBV19 and TRBJ2-2; 11 positions match TRBD1. V shed 8 bases, J shed 7 bases, and the junction held 6 bases outside the gene matches. Germline V CDR1 and CDR2: LNHDA, SQIVND (reference sequence). This CDR3 spans 14 amino acids. This CDR3 reads CASLRTGGVGELFF. CDR3 in DNA: TGTGCCAGTCTTAGGACAGGGGGCGTCGGGGAGCTGTTTTTT.

V is TRBV29-1 and J is TRBJ2-1; D perhaps matches TRBD1 (5 bases). The CDR3 runs to 15 residues. Trimming pared 8 bases from V and 4 bases from J, leaving 21 bases between. Germline CDR1 reads SQVTM; CDR2 reads ANQGSEA. CDR3 protein: CSQSTPTGSYNEQFF. The CDR3 region has the DNA TGCAGCCAATCCACTCCCACAGGATCATACAATGAGCAGTTCTTC.

In this sample, this clone turned up a few times. The chain has TRBV30 and TRBJ1-1; no firm D call. This CDR3 is built from 13 residues. Trimming pared 1 base from V and 0 bases from J, leaving 6 bases between. Per the germline V gene, CDR1 is GTSNPN and CDR2 is SVGIG (reference sequence). The CDR3 region is CAWSGRMNTEAFF. As DNA, the CDR3 is TGTGCCTGGAGTGGGAGGATGAACACTGAAGCTTTCTTT.

The gene calls are TRBV10-3 and TRBJ2-2; 11 nucleotides match TRBD2. The CDR3 consists of 15 residues. Germline loops: CDR1 ENHRY, CDR2 SYGVKD. J gave up 6 bases and V 2 bases, and 2 bases lay outside the gene matches. CDR3 in DNA: TGTGCCATCAGTGAGAATAGCGGGGGGGCCGGGGAGCTGTTTTTT. It codes for CAISENSGGAGELFF.

This sequence joins TRBV6-5 and TRBJ1-1; 8 bases match TRBD1. The CDR3 covers 15 residues. CDR1 and CDR2 from the germline V gene are MNHEY and SVGAGI. With 5 bases clipped from V and 3 bases from J, the junction kept 8 bases outside the gene matches. This chain's CDR3 is CASSRKQGGDTEAFF. The CDR3 nucleotides read TGTGCCAGCAGTCGGAAACAGGGGGGGGACACTGAAGCTTTCTTT.

This chain uses TRBV5-1 with TRBJ1-1; no firm D call. This CDR3 is 14 amino acids long. V lost 1 base and J lost 4, with 11 bases in between. Germline V gene lookup returns CDR1 SGHRS and CDR2 YFSETQ. The CDR3 region is CASSLNNAGTEAFF. In DNA form, the CDR3 reads TGCGCCAGCAGCTTGAATAACGCCGGCACTGAAGCTTTCTTT.

The chain joins TRBV19 to TRBJ2-1, with TRBD1 identical over 7 bases. This CDR3 comprises 14 residues. The trim removed 3 bases at V and 6 bases at J, leaving 5 bases unmatched. Per germline, CDR1 LNHDA and CDR2 SQIVND (reference sequence). CDR3 DNA sequence: TGTGCCAGTAGTATTACAGGGGCGAGCAATGAGCAGTTCTTC. It specifies CASSITGASNEQFF.

CDR3 DNA sequence: TGTGCCACCAGCAGAGAAACGGCGGGGTTCCAAGAGACCCAGTACTTC. This sequence encodes CATSRETAGFQETQYF. The genes are TRBV15 and TRBJ2-5; D may be TRBD2 (6 bases). This CDR3 contains 16 residues. CDR1 LNHNV and CDR2 YYDKDF come from the germline V gene (reference sequence). V gave up 0 bases and J gave up 1 base, with 12 bases separating them.

The chain joins TRBV11-2 to TRBJ2-1, with TRBD2 matching 9 bases. The CDR3 extends over 15 amino acids. Per germline, CDR1 SGHAT and CDR2 FQNNGV. The V and J ends lost 1 base and 9 bases, in that order; junction bases with no gene match: 7. The CDR3 sequence: CASSLGRLAGIEQFF. The CDR3 nucleotides read TGTGCCAGCAGCTTAGGTCGGCTAGCGGGGATTGAGCAGTTCTTC.

V is TRBV7-6 and J is TRBJ2-2; TRBD1 aligns across 7 bases. The CDR3 runs 16 residues. The trim removed 2 bases at V and 1 base at J, leaving 4 bases unmatched. Germline V gene lookup returns CDR1 SGHVS and CDR2 FNYEAQ. The CDR3 spells CASSLQTGRNTGELFF. Written as DNA, the CDR3 is TGTGCCAGCAGCTTACAGACAGGGAGGAACACCGGGGAGCTGTTTTTT.

The chain employs TRBV5-1 and TRBJ1-4; 9 bases line up with TRBD1. In germline, CDR1 is SGHRS, CDR2 YFSETQ. The CDR3 is made up of 19 amino acids. Germline trimming cut 5 bases from V and 7 bases from J; bases unmatched to any gene: 21. The CDR3 sequence is CASSRTGTGFFPLGEKLFF. Written as DNA, the CDR3 is TGCGCCAGCAGTCGAACCGGGACAGGGTTTTTTCCCCTGGGTGAAAAACTGTTTTTT. The variable domain in full, with the rest retrieved from reference TRBV5-1 and TRBJ1-4, is KAGVTQTPRYLIKTRGQQVTLSCSPISGHRSVSWYQQTPGQGLQFLFEYFSETQRNKGNFPGRFSGRQFSNSRSEMNVSTLELGDSALYLCASSRTGTGFFPLGEKLFFGSGTQLSVL.

The table lists this clone with a few counts. V is TRBV7-8 and J is TRBJ1-5; D possibly corresponds to TRBD1 (6 bases). This CDR3 contains 15 residues. Trimming removed 1 base from V and 7 bases from J, with 14 bases in between. The germline gives CDR1 SGHVS, CDR2 FQNEAQ. CDR3 region: CASSLGGGGQQPQHF. DNA of the CDR3: TGTGCCAGCAGCTTAGGCGGGGGCGGTCAACAGCCCCAGCATTTT.

J is TRBJ1-1 and V is TRBV5-1; a possible D gene is TRBD1 (5 bases). The CDR3 loop spans 14 amino acids. The germline gives CDR1 SGHRS, CDR2 YFSETQ. Between the trimmed V and J ends, which lost 0 bases and 7 bases, there was a span of 13 bases. The CDR3 nucleotides are TGCGCCAGCAGCTTGGGCGCAGGAGGGGTTGAAGCTTTCTTT. This gives the protein CASSLGAGGVEAFF.

The chain employs TRBV6-2 or TRBV6-3 and TRBJ2-3; 8 bases are shared with TRBD2. V shed 2 bases and J 5 bases; nucleotides not matched to a gene: 6. Per germline, CDR1 MNHEY and CDR2 SVGEGT. The CDR3 has 15 amino acids. CDR3 protein: CASSYRTGGGDTQYF. CDR3 coding DNA: TGTGCCAGCAGTTACCGGACCGGGGGGGGAGATACGCAGTATTTT.

The genes are TRBV14 and TRBJ1-3; D is unresolved. This CDR3 spans 13 amino acids. V was clipped by 1 base and J by 4 bases, with 5 bases between them. The V gene's germline CDR1 is SGHDN and CDR2 FVKESK. CDR3 coding DNA: TGTGCCAGCAGCCAAGCGGGGGGAAACACCATATATTTT. It yields the protein CASSQAGGNTIYF.

This chain joins TRBV19 and TRBJ1-3; D gene uncertain. Per the germline V gene, CDR1 is LNHDA and CDR2 is SQIVND (reference sequence). There are 14 residues in the CDR3. Trimming cost V 8 bases and J 0 bases, with 11 bases left between them. As DNA, the CDR3 is TGTGCCAGTGGTGAACCGAGCTCTGGAAACACCATATATTTT. This encodes CASGEPSSGNTIYF.